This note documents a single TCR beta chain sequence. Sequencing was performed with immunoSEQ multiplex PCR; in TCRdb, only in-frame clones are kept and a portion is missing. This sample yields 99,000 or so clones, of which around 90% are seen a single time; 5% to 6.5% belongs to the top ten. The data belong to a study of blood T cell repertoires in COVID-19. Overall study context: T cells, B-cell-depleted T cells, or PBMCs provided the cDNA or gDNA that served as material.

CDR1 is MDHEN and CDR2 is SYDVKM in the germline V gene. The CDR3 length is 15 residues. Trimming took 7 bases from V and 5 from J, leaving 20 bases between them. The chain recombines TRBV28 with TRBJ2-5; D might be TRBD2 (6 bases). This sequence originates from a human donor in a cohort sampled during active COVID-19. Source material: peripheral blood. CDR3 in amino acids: CASTSIPTGVETQYF. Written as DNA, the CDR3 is TGTGCCAGCACCTCGATCCCCACGGGGGTGGAGACCCAGTACTTC.